This is a list of T cell receptor beta chains from one sample in a study of molecular identifiers for immune sequencing clone quantification. TCRdb redid the calling of the PCR reads with MiXCR, one entry per CDR3 protein. This table holds over 300,000 distinct CDR3 sequences, roughly 24% found once. The specimen sequenced was naive CD8+ T cells from blood, with Jurkat cell RNA spiked in. The receptors were gathered from a human donor in good health. Some libraries in this study had Jurkat cell RNA spiked in. The CDR3 runs from the conserved cysteine through the conserved F or W. The D gene is left open where the match is weak. Expanded clones are given a class, and other clones once, few, many or no size at all.

clone_size: NA
d_call: NA
v_call: TRBV20-1
j_call: TRBJ2-5
cdr3_nt: TGCAGTGCTGGATACAGGGAGACCCAGTACTTC
cdr3_aa: CSAGYRETQYF

clone_size: NA
d_call: NA
v_call: TRBV19
j_call: TRBJ2-2
cdr3_nt: TGTGCCAGTAGTAGAACCAGGGGGGACACCGGGGAGCTGTTTTTT
cdr3_aa: CASSRTRGDTGELFF

clone_size: NA
d_call: TRBD1
v_call: TRBV6-5
j_call: TRBJ2-1
cdr3_nt: TGTGCCAGCAGCCGACAGGGGAGCTCCTACAATGAGCAGTTCTTC
cdr3_aa: CASSRQGSSYNEQFF

clone_size: NA
d_call: TRBD1
v_call: TRBV27
j_call: TRBJ2-7
cdr3_nt: TGTGCCAGCAGTTTAACAGGGGGTTCCCACGAGCAGTACTTC
cdr3_aa: CASSLTGGSHEQYF

clone_size: NA
d_call: TRBD2
v_call: TRBV7-9
j_call: TRBJ2-5
cdr3_nt: TGTGCCAGCAGCTCCCTGACTAGCGGGAGGGCCAGAGAGACCCAGTACTTC
cdr3_aa: CASSSLTSGRARETQYF

clone_size: NA
d_call: TRBD1
v_call: TRBV7-9
j_call: TRBJ2-7
cdr3_nt: TGTGCCAGCAGCGAGACAGGGGGCTCTTCCGAGCAGTACTTC
cdr3_aa: CASSETGGSSEQYF

clone_size: NA
d_call: NA
v_call: TRBV7-9
j_call: TRBJ2-7
cdr3_nt: TGTGCCAGCAGCCCCCAATGGTCACCCGCCTACGAGCAGTACTTC
cdr3_aa: CASSPQWSPAYEQYF

clone_size: NA
d_call: NA
v_call: TRBV28
j_call: TRBJ2-5
cdr3_nt: TGTGCCAGCAGTCCGCGCGGGGTCCGCGGGGTGGAGCCCCAGTACTTC
cdr3_aa: CASSPRGVRGVEPQYF

clone_size: many
d_call: TRBD1
v_call: TRBV12-3/TRBV12-4
j_call: TRBJ1-1
cdr3_nt: TGTGCCAGCAGTAGTTCGACAGGGGGCTACACTGAAGCTTTCTTT
cdr3_aa: CASSSSTGGYTEAFF

clone_size: few
d_call: NA
v_call: TRBV14
j_call: TRBJ2-3
cdr3_nt: TGTGCCAGCAGCCAAGGGCGGGGGCTTAGCACAGATACGCAGTATTTT
cdr3_aa: CASSQGRGLSTDTQYF

clone_size: few
d_call: TRBD1
v_call: TRBV27
j_call: TRBJ2-1
cdr3_nt: TGTGCCAGCAGTTCACATCACGCAGGGGGCCTCTACAATGAGCAGTTCTTC
cdr3_aa: CASSSHHAGGLYNEQFF

clone_size: NA
d_call: NA
v_call: TRBV9
j_call: TRBJ2-3
cdr3_nt: TGTGCCAGCAGCGTATCCGACTCACCTCACCAGTATTTT
cdr3_aa: CASSVSDSPHQYF

clone_size: many
d_call: NA
v_call: TRBV7-9
j_call: TRBJ1-1
cdr3_nt: TGTGCCAGCAGCCCCACCCGGACGGACACTGAAGCTTTCTTT
cdr3_aa: CASSPTRTDTEAFF

clone_size: many
d_call: NA
v_call: TRBV4-3
j_call: TRBJ1-1
cdr3_nt: TGCGCCAGCAGCCAAGTCTGGGGTCGATTCGACACTGAAGCTTTCTTT
cdr3_aa: CASSQVWGRFDTEAFF

clone_size: NA
d_call: NA
v_call: TRBV28
j_call: TRBJ2-1
cdr3_nt: TGTGCCAGCCTCCGCCGGCTCGGACAGCTGAGCTCCTACAATGAGCAGTTCTTC
cdr3_aa: CASLRRLGQLSSYNEQFF

clone_size: NA
d_call: NA
v_call: TRBV12-5
j_call: TRBJ2-7
cdr3_nt: TGTGCTAGTGCCCCGAGAACGGGGGGCTCCTCCTACGAGCAGTACTTC
cdr3_aa: CASAPRTGGSSYEQYF

clone_size: few
d_call: TRBD2
v_call: TRBV6-2/TRBV6-3
j_call: TRBJ2-2
cdr3_nt: TGTGCCAGCAGTTTGCCGGGACTAGCGAACACCGGGGAGCTGTTTTTT
cdr3_aa: CASSLPGLANTGELFF

clone_size: NA
d_call: NA
v_call: TRBV19
j_call: TRBJ2-7
cdr3_nt: TGTGCCAGTAGTATAATCGGGGGATACGAGCAGTACTTC
cdr3_aa: CASSIIGGYEQYF

clone_size: many
d_call: TRBD2
v_call: TRBV20-1
j_call: TRBJ2-3
cdr3_nt: TGCAGTGCGCCCGGGACTACCGACACAGATACGCAGTATTTT
cdr3_aa: CSAPGTTDTDTQYF

clone_size: NA
d_call: TRBD2
v_call: TRBV11-2
j_call: TRBJ2-5
cdr3_nt: TGTGCCAGCAGCTTAGTCGCGGGAGGGCCCGGGGAGACCCAGTACTTC
cdr3_aa: CASSLVAGGPGETQYF

clone_size: few
d_call: TRBD1
v_call: TRBV13
j_call: TRBJ2-3
cdr3_nt: TGTGCCAGCAGCTCCGGGACAGGACCAAGCACAGATACGCAGTATTTT
cdr3_aa: CASSSGTGPSTDTQYF

clone_size: many
d_call: NA
v_call: TRBV29-1
j_call: TRBJ1-4
cdr3_nt: TGCAGCGTCCTATGGGGTTCCGTCTTTGCAACTAATGAAAAACTGTTTTTT
cdr3_aa: CSVLWGSVFATNEKLFF

clone_size: few
d_call: NA
v_call: TRBV5-6
j_call: TRBJ2-7
cdr3_nt: TGTGCCAGCAGCTCGCTAGCGACCTACGAGCAGTACTTC
cdr3_aa: CASSSLATYEQYF

clone_size: NA
d_call: NA
v_call: TRBV7-6
j_call: TRBJ2-3
cdr3_nt: TGTGCCGGCAGCTTAGTTCCTGGAGGCGCAGATACGCAGTATTTT
cdr3_aa: CAGSLVPGGADTQYF

clone_size: few
d_call: NA
v_call: TRBV19
j_call: TRBJ2-3
cdr3_nt: TGTGCCAGTAGTACGGACAGATTTTCCACAGATACGCAGTATTTT
cdr3_aa: CASSTDRFSTDTQYF

clone_size: few
d_call: NA
v_call: TRBV14
j_call: TRBJ2-5
cdr3_nt: TGTGCCAGCAGCCGCGCCCCCAGACAGATACAAGAGACCCAGTACTTC
cdr3_aa: CASSRAPRQIQETQYF

clone_size: few
d_call: NA
v_call: TRBV28
j_call: TRBJ2-5
cdr3_nt: TGTGCCAGCAGTCCCGAGGGTGGGCCGCCCCCATGGACCCAGTACTTC
cdr3_aa: CASSPEGGPPPWTQYF

clone_size: many
d_call: NA
v_call: TRBV6-6
j_call: TRBJ2-3
cdr3_nt: TGTGCCAGCAGCCTATCACACACAGATACGCAGTATTTT
cdr3_aa: CASSLSHTDTQYF

clone_size: NA
d_call: NA
v_call: TRBV7-6
j_call: TRBJ1-5
cdr3_nt: TGTGCCAGCAGCTTAAACAGCTATAGCAATCAGCCCCAGCATTTT
cdr3_aa: CASSLNSYSNQPQHF

clone_size: few
d_call: NA
v_call: TRBV7-9
j_call: TRBJ1-1
cdr3_nt: TGTGCCAGCAGCTTATCCCCTGCAAAGAACACTGAAGCTTTCTTT
cdr3_aa: CASSLSPAKNTEAFF

clone_size: few
d_call: NA
v_call: TRBV30
j_call: TRBJ2-5
cdr3_nt: TGTGCCTGGAGTGTATTCGGTAGCCGCGCGTTAGAGACCCAGTACTTC
cdr3_aa: CAWSVFGSRALETQYF

clone_size: NA
d_call: NA
v_call: TRBV9
j_call: TRBJ2-3
cdr3_nt: TGTGCCAGCAGCGCGGAGGACAGTTATATGCAGTGTTTT
cdr3_aa: CASSAEDSYMQCF

clone_size: many
d_call: NA
v_call: TRBV9
j_call: TRBJ2-7
cdr3_nt: TGTGCCAGCAGCTCCGGGACCTCGTCTGCCTACGAGCAGTACTTC
cdr3_aa: CASSSGTSSAYEQYF